This T cell receptor (beta chain) derives from a study of blood T cell repertoires in COVID-19. About the research overall: Acute-phase and convalescent COVID-19 samples originated in the United States, Italy and Spain. PBMCs, B-cell-depleted T cells, or T cells were the source of the cDNA or gDNA that made up the material.

The data were produced by immunoSEQ multiplex PCR, yet TCRdb's version contains in-frame clones alone and is incomplete. The sample gives 150,000 or so clones, 80% to 90% of which show up once; 15% is in the top ten. From germline, CDR1 is MDHEN and CDR2 SYDVKM. The CDR3 runs 13 residues. Trimming shortened V by 3 bases and J by 4 bases, and 8 bases separated the two germline ends. The chain joins TRBV28 to TRBJ2-3; D gene uncertain. What was sequenced was peripheral blood. The receptor was derived from a woman between 40 and 50 years old with acute or convalescent COVID-19. Here the CDR3 reads CASSLGSPDTQYF. The CDR3 DNA follows: TGTGCCAGCAGTTTGGGCTCCCCAGATACGCAGTATTTT. Full variable domain (remainder filled in from reference TRBV28 and TRBJ2-3): DVKVTQSSRYLVKRTGEKVFLECVQDMDHENMFWYRQDPGLGLRLIYFSYDVKMKEKGDIPEGYSVSREKKERFSLILESASTNQTSMYLCASSLGSPDTQYFGPGTRLTVL.